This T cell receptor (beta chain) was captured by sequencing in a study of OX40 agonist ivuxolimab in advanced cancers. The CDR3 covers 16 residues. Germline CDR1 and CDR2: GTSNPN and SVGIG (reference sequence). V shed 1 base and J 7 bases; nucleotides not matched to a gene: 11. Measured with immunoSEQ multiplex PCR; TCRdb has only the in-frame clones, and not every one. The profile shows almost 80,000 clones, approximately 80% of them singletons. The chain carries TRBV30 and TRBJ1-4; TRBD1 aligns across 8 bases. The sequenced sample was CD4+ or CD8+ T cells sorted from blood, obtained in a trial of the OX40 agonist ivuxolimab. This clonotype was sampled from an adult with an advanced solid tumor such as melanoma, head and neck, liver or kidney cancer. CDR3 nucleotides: TGTGCCTGGAGTGCTACCGACAGGGGCAGAGGTGAAAAACTGTTTTTT. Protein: CAWSATDRGRGEKLFF.